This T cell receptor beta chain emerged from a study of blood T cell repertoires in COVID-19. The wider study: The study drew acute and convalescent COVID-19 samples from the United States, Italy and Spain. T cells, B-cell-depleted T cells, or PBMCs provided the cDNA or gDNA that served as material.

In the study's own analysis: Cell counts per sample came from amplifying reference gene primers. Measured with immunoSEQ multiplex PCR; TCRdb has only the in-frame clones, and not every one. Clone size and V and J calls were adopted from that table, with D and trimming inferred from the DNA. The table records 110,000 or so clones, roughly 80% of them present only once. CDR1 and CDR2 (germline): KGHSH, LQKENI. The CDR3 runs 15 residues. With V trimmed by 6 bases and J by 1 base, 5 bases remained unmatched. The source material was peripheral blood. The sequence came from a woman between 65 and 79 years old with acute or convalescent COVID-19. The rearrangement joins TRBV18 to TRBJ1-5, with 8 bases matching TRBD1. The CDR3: CASSQGAESNQPQHF. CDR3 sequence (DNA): TGTGCCAGCTCCCAGGGGGCAGAAAGCAATCAGCCCCAGCATTTT.